This T cell receptor beta chain appears in the sequencing data of a study of T cell responses to AZD1222 COVID-19 vaccine. Per germline, CDR1 MNHNY and CDR2 SVGAGI (reference sequence). V was trimmed by 3 bases and J by 2 bases, leaving 11 bases between them. The CDR3 covers 14 residues. Broader study findings: Reportedly, nearly half of unique spike TCRs recognized epitopes outside B.1.351/B.1.1.7 mutations. A mostly white British donor set with more females was recruited, and clonal diversity was possibly underestimated. Repertoire collection took place solely once the T cell response had peaked. Once two AZD1222 doses were given, Spike-specific TCR breadth and depth went up.

Generated by immunoSEQ multiplex PCR, the TCRdb table keeps only in-frame clones and is missing some. The sample holds about 92,000 clones, more than 75% seen once. Comment on this clone: The antigen is unknown.

The sequences come from peripheral blood, collected on day 0 of AZD1222 vaccination. The sequence was collected from an adult in good health. This rearrangement joins TRBV6-6 to TRBJ2-7; maybe TRBD2 (5 bases). The CDR3 nucleotides read TGTGCCAGCAGTTATAGGCACGGGACCTACGAGCAGTACTTC. It yields the protein CASSYRHGTYEQYF.